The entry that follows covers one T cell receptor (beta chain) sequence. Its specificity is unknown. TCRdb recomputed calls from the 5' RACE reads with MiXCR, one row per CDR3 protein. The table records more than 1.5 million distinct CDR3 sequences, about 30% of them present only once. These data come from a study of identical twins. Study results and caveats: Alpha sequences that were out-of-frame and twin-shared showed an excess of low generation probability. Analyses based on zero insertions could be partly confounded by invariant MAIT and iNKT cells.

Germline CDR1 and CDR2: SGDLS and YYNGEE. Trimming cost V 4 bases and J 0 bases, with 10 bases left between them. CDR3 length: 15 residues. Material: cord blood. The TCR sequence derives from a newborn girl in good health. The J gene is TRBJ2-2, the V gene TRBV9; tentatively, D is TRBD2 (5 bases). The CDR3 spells CASSSWTPNTGELFF. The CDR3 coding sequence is TGTGCCAGCAGCTCATGGACTCCGAACACCGGGGAGCTGTTTTTT. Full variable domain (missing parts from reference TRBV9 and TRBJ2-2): DSGVTQTPKHLITATGQRVTLRCSPRSGDLSVYWYQQSLDQGLQFLIQYYNGEERAKGNILERFSAQQFPDLHSELNLSSLELGDSALYFCASSSWTPNTGELFFGEGSRLTVL.